This T cell receptor beta chain was retrieved from a study of cytomegalovirus exposure and HLA in healthy donors. After removal of 6 bases from V and 3 bases from J, the junction contained 8 bases not matched to a gene. Germline CDR1 is SGHVS and CDR2 is FQNEAQ. The CDR3 is made up of 15 amino acids. The primer mix had 60 Vbeta and 13 Jbeta primers. Measured with immunoSEQ multiplex PCR; TCRdb has only the in-frame clones, and not every one. Of approximately 55,000 clones detected, around 81% appear once; the ten largest clones hold around 2.5%. Sequenced input: PBMCs. This clonotype was obtained from a boy aged 5-17 years in good health and CMV-seropositive. The rearrangement uses TRBV7-8 and TRBJ2-1; 7 bases agree with TRBD2. The CDR3 DNA is TGTGCCAGCAGGGGGGGTCTAGCGGACTACAATGAGCAGTTCTTC. Translation gives CASRGGLADYNEQFF.